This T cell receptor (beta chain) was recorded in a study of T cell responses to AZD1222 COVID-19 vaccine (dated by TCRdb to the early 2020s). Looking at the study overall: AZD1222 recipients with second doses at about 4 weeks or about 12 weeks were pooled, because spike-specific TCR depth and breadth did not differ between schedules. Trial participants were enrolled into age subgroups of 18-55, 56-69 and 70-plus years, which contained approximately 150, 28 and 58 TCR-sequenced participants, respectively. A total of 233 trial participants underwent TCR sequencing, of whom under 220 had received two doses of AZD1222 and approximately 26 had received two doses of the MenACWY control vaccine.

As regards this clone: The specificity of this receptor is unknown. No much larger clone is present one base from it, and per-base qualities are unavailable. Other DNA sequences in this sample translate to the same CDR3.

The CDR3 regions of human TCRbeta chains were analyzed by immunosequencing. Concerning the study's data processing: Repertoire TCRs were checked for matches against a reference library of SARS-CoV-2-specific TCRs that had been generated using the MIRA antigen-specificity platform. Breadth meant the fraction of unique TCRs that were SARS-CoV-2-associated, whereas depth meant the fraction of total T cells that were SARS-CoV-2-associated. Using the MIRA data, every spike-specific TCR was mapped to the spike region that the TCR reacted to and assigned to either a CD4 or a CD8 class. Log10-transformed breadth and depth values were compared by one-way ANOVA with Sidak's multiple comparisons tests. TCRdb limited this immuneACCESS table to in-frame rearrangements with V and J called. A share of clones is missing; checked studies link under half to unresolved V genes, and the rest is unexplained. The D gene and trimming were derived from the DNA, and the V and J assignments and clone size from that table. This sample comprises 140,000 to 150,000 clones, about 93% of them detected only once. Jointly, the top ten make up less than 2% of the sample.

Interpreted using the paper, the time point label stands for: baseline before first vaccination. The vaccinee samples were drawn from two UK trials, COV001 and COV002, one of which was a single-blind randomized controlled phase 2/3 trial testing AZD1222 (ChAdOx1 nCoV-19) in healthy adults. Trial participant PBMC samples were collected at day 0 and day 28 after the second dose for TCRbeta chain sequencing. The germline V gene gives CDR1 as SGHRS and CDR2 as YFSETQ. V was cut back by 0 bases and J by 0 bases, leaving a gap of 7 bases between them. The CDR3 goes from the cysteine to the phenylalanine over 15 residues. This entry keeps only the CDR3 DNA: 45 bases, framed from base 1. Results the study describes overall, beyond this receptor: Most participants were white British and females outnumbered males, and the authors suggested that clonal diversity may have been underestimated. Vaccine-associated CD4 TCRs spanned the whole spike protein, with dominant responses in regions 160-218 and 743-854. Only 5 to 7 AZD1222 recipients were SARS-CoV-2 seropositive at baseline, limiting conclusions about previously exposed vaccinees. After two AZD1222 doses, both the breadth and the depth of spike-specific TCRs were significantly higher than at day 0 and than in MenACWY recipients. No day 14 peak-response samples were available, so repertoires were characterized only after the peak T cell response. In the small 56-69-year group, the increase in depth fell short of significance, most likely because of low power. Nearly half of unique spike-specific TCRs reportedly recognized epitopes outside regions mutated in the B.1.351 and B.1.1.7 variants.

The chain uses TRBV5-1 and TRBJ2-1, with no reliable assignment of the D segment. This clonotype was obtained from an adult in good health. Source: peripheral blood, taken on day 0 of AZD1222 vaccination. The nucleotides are TGCGCCAGCAGCTTGGAGGGCAGCTCCTACAATGAGCAGTTCTTC. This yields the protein CASSLEGSSYNEQFF.